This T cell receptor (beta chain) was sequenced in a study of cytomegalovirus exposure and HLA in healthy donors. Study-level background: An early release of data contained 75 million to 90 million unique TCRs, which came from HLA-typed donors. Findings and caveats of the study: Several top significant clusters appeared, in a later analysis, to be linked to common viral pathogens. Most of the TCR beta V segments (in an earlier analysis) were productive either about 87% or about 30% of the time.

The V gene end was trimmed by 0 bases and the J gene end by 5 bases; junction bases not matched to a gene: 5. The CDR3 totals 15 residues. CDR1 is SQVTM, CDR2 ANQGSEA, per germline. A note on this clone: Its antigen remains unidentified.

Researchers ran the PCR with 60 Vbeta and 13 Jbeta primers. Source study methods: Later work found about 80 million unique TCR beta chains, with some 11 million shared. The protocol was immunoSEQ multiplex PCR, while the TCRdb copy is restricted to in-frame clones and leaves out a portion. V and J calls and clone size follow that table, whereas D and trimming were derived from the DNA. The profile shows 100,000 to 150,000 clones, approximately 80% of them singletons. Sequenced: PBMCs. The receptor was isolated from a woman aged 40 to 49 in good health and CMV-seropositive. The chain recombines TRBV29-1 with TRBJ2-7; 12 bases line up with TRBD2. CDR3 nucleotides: TGCAGCGTTGAAGATCCTCGGACTAGCGGGGACGAGCAGTACTTC. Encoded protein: CSVEDPRTSGDEQYF.